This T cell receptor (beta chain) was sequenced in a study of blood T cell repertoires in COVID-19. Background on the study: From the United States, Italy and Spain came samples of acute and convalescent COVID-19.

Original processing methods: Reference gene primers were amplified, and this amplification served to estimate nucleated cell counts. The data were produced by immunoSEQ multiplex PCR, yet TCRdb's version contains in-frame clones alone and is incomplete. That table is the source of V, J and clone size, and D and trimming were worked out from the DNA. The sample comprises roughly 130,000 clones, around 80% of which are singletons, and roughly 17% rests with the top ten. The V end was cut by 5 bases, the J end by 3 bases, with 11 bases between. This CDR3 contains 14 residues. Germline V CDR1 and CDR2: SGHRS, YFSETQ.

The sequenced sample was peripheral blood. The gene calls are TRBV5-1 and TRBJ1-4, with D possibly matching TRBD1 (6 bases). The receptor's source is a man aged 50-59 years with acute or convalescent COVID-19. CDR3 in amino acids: CASSRQDPNEKLFF. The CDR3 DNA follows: TGCGCCAGCAGTCGACAGGACCCTAATGAAAAACTGTTTTTT.